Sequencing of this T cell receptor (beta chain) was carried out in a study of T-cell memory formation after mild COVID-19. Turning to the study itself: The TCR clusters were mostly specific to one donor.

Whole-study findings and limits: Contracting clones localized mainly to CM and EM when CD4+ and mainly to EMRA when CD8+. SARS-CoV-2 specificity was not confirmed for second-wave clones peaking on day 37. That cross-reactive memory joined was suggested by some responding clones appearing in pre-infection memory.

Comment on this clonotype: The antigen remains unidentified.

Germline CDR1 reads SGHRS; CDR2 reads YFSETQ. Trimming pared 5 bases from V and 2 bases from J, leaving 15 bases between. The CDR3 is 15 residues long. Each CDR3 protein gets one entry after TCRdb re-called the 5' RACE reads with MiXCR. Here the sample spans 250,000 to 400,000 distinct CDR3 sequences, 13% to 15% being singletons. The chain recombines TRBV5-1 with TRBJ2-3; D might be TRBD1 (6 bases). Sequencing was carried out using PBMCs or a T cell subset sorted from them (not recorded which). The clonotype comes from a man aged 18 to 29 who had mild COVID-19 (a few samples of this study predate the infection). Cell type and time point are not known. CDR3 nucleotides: TGCGCCAGCAGTTACCGAGGACAGACCACAGATACGCAGTATTTT. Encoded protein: CASSYRGQTTDTQYF.